The clone carrying this TCR beta chain was recorded many times. Its antigen is as yet unknown. This sample was taken from a study of regulatory T cells in long-lasting Graves disease. V dropped 5 bases and J dropped 4; count of bases not matched to a gene: 5. There are 16 residues in the CDR3. Combining iRepertoire HTBI primers with Arm-PCR of CDR3 regions, the authors built TCR beta libraries. TCRdb re-derived calls from the multiplex PCR reads in MiXCR, one entry per CDR3 protein. The data contain 300,000 to 350,000 distinct CDR3 sequences, roughly a fifth of them seen just once; the ten biggest clones take up 29%. Time point: persistent/refractory GD, antithyroid drugs over 5 years with positive TRAb. From RNA extracted from PBMCs, the TCR library was made. General study points: TRBV28, TRBJ1-2 and TRBJ2-5 emerged as the favored segments in persistent disease.

The chain is built from TRBV12-3 or TRBV12-4 and TRBJ2-2, with TRBD2 matching 12 bases. Material: peripheral blood mononuclear cells (PBMCs), obtained when the disease was refractory, from a patient treated with antithyroid drugs. This sequence originates from a female donor with Graves disease. The CDR3 DNA sequence: TGTGCCAGCAGTACGGGACTAGCGGGTTCCACCGGGGAGCTGTTTTTT. Encoded protein: CASSTGLAGSTGELFF.